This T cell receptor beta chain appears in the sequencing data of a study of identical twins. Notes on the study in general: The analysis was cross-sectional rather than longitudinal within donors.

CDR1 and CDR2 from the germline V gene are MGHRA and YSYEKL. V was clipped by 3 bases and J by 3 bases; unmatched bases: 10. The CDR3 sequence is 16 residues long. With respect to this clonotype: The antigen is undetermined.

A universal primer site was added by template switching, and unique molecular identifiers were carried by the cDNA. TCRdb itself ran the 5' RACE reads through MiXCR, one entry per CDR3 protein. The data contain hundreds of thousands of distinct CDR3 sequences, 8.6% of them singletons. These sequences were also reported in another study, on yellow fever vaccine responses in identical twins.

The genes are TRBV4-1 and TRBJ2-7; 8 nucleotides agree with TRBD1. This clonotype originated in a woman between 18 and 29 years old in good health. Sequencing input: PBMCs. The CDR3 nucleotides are TGCGCCAGCAGCCACCACGGGACAGGTCCCCTCTACGAGCAGTACTTC. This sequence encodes CASSHHGTGPLYEQYF.